Presented here are 5 T cell receptor beta chains from one specimen sequenced in a study of T cell responses to AZD1222 COVID-19 vaccine. The method was immunoSEQ multiplex PCR; TCRdb's version includes in-frame clones alone and lacks a portion of them. The table records some 130,000 clones, approximately 90% of them present only once. Here the sequenced sample was peripheral blood, taken on day 0 of AZD1222 vaccination. The receptor source for this set is an adult in good health.

The CDR3 sequence: CSASFERGAVLDTQYF. The CDR3 DNA sequence: TGCAGTGCTAGTTTCGAGCGGGGGGCCGTCTTGGATACGCAGTATTTT. The J gene is TRBJ2-3, the V gene TRBV20-1, with TRBD2 identical over 9 bases. The CDR3 consists of 16 residues. V lost 3 bases to trimming and J lost 6 bases; unmatched junction nucleotides: 13. CDR1 and CDR2 (germline): DFQATT, SNEGSKA (reference sequence).

This chain uses TRBV5-1 with TRBJ2-7, with D tentatively TRBD1 or TRBD2 (6 bases each). The CDR3 sequence is 14 residues long. Germline CDR1 is SGHRS and CDR2 is YFSETQ. The V and J ends lost 3 bases and 2 bases respectively, with 12 bases between them. CDR3 region: CASSSLRGPYEQYF. The CDR3 coding sequence is TGCGCCAGCAGCTCCCTCCGGGGGCCCTACGAGCAGTACTTC. The full variable domain, rest sourced from reference TRBV5-1 and TRBJ2-7, is KAGVTQTPRYLIKTRGQQVTLSCSPISGHRSVSWYQQTPGQGLQFLFEYFSETQRNKGNFPGRFSGRQFSNSRSEMNVSTLELGDSALYLCASSSLRGPYEQYFGPGTRLTVT.

The chain links TRBV5-1 to TRBJ2-7, with D hard to call. Trimming pared 4 bases from V and 0 bases from J, leaving 14 bases between. The CDR3 extends over 15 amino acids. Per germline, CDR1 SGHRS and CDR2 YFSETQ. The CDR3 DNA is TGCGCCAGCAGCCTGGACCCGTTGAGCTCCTACGAGCAGTACTTC. This codes for CASSLDPLSSYEQYF.

J is TRBJ2-7 and V is TRBV4-1, with TRBD2 as a possible D gene (6 bases). Germline assignment: CDR1 MGHRA and CDR2 YSYEKL. The CDR3 covers 15 residues. V lost 0 bases to trimming and J lost 0 bases, with 9 bases between them. The CDR3 DNA is TGCGCCAGCAGCCAAGAGGTCGGGAGCTCCTACGAGCAGTACTTC. Translated, it gives CASSQEVGSSYEQYF.

The chain uses TRBV6-5 and TRBJ1-1; D is uncertain. The CDR3 has 13 residues. CDR1 is MNHEY and CDR2 is SVGAGI in the germline V gene. V was cut by 0 bases and J by 7 bases, with 9 bases left in between. DNA of the CDR3: TGTGCCAGCAGTTACTCGAGAAGGGATGAAGCTTTCTTT. Amino acid sequence: CASSYSRRDEAFF.